The 8 T cell receptor beta chains reported below all come from one sample, sequenced in a study of cytomegalovirus exposure and HLA in healthy donors (dated by TCRdb to about 2017). Receptors were amplified or captured by the immunoSEQ multiplex PCR assay. A mixture of 60 forward primers for TCR Vbeta segments and 13 reverse primers for TCR Jbeta segments was used in the multiplex PCR. Not all clones reach the TCRdb copy of this immuneACCESS table, which keeps in-frame sequences only. Checked studies attribute under half of the gap to unresolved V genes and leave the rest unexplained. For this sample there are around 190,000 clones; roughly four fifths appear just once. Approximately 2% of the sample goes to the ten largest clones. Source material: PBMCs. The receptors stem from a man younger than 40 in good health and CMV-seronegative.

This clone occurred a few times. The rearrangement uses TRBV4-1 and TRBJ2-5; TRBD2 aligns across 8 bases. The DNA matches TRBJ2-7 better at its end, which makes the J call doubtful. The germline CDR1 and CDR2 sequences are MGHRA and YSYEKL. This CDR3 is 16 amino acids long. In DNA, the CDR3 is TGCGCCAGCAGCCAAGATGGTAGCGGGACCACCTACGAGCAGTACTTC. Translating it yields CASSQDGSGTTYEQYF.

The V and J genes are TRBV5-1 and TRBJ1-3; D unresolved. The V and J ends lost 0 bases and 2 bases respectively, with 12 bases between them. This CDR3 spans 16 amino acids. Germline loops: CDR1 SGHRS, CDR2 YFSETQ. CDR3 region: CASSLESTKAGNTIYF. The DNA of the CDR3 is TGCGCCAGCAGCTTGGAGTCCACAAAAGCTGGAAACACCATATATTTT.

This clone was observed a few times. The V call is TRBV19, the J call TRBJ1-1; tentatively, D is TRBD1 (5 bases). The CDR3 is 13 residues long. Germline assignment: CDR1 LNHDA and CDR2 SQIVND (reference sequence). Trimming took off 9 bases at V and 5 bases at J, with 16 bases between the two ends. This chain's CDR3 is CASLGGGRTEAFF. The CDR3 DNA reads TGTGCCAGCCTCGGCGGGGGGAGGACTGAAGCTTTCTTT.

V is TRBV6-5 and J is TRBJ1-4; 8 positions match TRBD1. CDR3 length: 14 residues. The germline CDR1 and CDR2 sequences are MNHEY and SVGAGI. The V gene end was trimmed by 4 bases and the J gene end by 6 bases; junction bases not matched to a gene: 4. CDR3 coding DNA: TGTGCCAGCAGTTCTCCGGGACAGGATGAAAAACTGTTTTTT. Protein sequence: CASSSPGQDEKLFF.

V is TRBV18 and J is TRBJ2-1; tentatively, D is TRBD2 (7 bases). Germline V lookup: CDR1 KGHSH, CDR2 LQKENI. Trimming cost V 1 base and J 7 bases, with 11 bases left between them. The length of the CDR3 is 14 residues. The DNA for the CDR3 is TGTGCCAGCTCACCACGGGAGGGGGTAAATGAGCAGTTCTTC. Amino acid sequence: CASSPREGVNEQFF.

This chain links TRBV19 with TRBJ2-7, with TRBD1 matching over 9 bases. Germline-derived CDR1 and CDR2 are LNHDA and SQIVND (reference sequence). V shed 5 bases and J 3 bases; nucleotides not matched to a gene: 5. The CDR3 is 14 amino acids. Written as DNA, the CDR3 is TGTGCCAGTAGTCCCGGGACAGGGCTCTACGAGCAGTACTTC. Translated: CASSPGTGLYEQYF.

The rearrangement joins TRBV19 to TRBJ2-7, with D maybe TRBD2 (5 bases). Looked up from germline, CDR1 is LNHDA and CDR2 is SQIVND (reference sequence). This CDR3 region has 13 residues. Trimming pared 5 bases from V and 4 bases from J, leaving 12 bases between. The chain's CDR3 is CASSRSGPYEQYF. The CDR3 coding sequence is TGTGCCAGTAGTCGGAGCGGCCCGTACGAGCAGTACTTC.

In nucleotides, the CDR3 is TGTGCCAGCAGTTTATCGGGAGCAGGGGTATCGAATCAGCCCCAGCATTTT. Its translation: CASSLSGAGVSNQPQHF. The chain employs TRBV27 and TRBJ1-5; D might be TRBD1 (6 bases). Per the germline V gene, CDR1 is MNHEY and CDR2 is SMNVEV (reference sequence). CDR3 length equals 17 residues. V dropped 0 bases and J dropped 4 bases, with 16 bases sitting between them.